Shown below are 17 T cell receptor beta chains from a single sample sequenced in a study of blood T cell repertoires in COVID-19. Repertoires were generated with immunoSEQ multiplex PCR, while TCRdb's copy carries only in-frame clones and drops some. The sample records roughly 290,000 clones, roughly nine tenths being singletons. The sequenced sample was PBMCs or T cells enriched from blood (not recorded which). The receptors were gathered from a woman in her 40s who had recovered from COVID-19.

V and J are TRBV19 and TRBJ1-6; D might be TRBD1 (6 bases). Germline values: CDR1 LNHDA, CDR2 SQIVND (reference sequence). This CDR3 is built from 19 residues. The V end lost 3 bases, the J end lost 8 bases, and 26 bases lay between the germline ends. Written as DNA, the CDR3 is TGTGCCAGTAGTATTCGACCGGGACAAGCTTGGGGGAGGGATTCACCCCTCCACTTT. This gives the protein CASSIRPGQAWGRDSPLHF.

The V gene is TRBV19, the J gene TRBJ1-2; 8 bases match TRBD1. J lost 3 bases, V lost 5 bases, and 8 bases had no gene match. CDR3 length: 15 amino acids. Germline lookup yields CDR1 LNHDA and CDR2 SQIVND (reference sequence). CDR3 sequence (DNA): TGTGCCAGTAGTGACGACAGGGGAGGGGACTATGGCTACACCTTC. Amino acid sequence: CASSDDRGGDYGYTF.

The chain carries TRBV15 and TRBJ1-2, with no clear D. Deletions cut 0 bases from V and 4 bases from J, with 6 bases between. Germline loops: CDR1 LNHNV, CDR2 YYDKDF (reference sequence). The CDR3 is 13 amino acids. The CDR3 loop is CATSRDSGYGYTF. Here the CDR3 DNA reads TGTGCCACCAGCAGAGATTCAGGCTATGGCTACACCTTC. Complete variable domain (other parts from reference TRBV15 and TRBJ1-2): DAMVIQNPRYQVTQFGKPVTLSCSQTLNHNVMYWYQQKSSQAPKLLFHYYDKDFNNEADTPDNFQSRRPNTSFCFLDIRSPGLGDTAMYLCATSRDSGYGYTFGSGTRLTVV.

This rearrangement joins TRBV4-1 to TRBJ2-1; TRBD2 matches at 9 bases. The CDR3 has 16 amino acids. Germline V gives CDR1 MGHRA, CDR2 YSYEKL. With V trimmed by 4 bases and J by 3 bases, 7 bases remained unmatched. The CDR3 spells CASSRLLSGSYNEQFF. The CDR3 DNA reads TGCGCCAGCAGCCGGCTCCTTAGCGGGAGCTACAATGAGCAGTTCTTC.

This chain uses TRBV29-1 with TRBJ1-1; D not resolved. Per the germline V gene, CDR1 is SQVTM and CDR2 is ANQGSEA. V lost 1 base and J lost 2, with 11 bases in between. The CDR3 contains 14 residues. Here the CDR3 DNA reads TGCAGCGTTGAAGGCACCAGAGGAAACACTGAAGCTTTCTTT. It is translated as CSVEGTRGNTEAFF.

This clone has more than one count but fewer than ten. V and J are TRBV6-1 and TRBJ1-1; D possibly corresponds to TRBD1 (6 bases). Germline CDR1 is MNHNS and CDR2 is SASEGT. V was cut by 1 base and J by 4 bases, with 13 bases left in between. The CDR3 has 15 residues. CDR3 region: CASSEVVQGPTEAFF. The CDR3 DNA sequence: TGTGCCAGCAGTGAAGTGGTCCAGGGGCCCACTGAAGCTTTCTTT.

The chain carries TRBV3-1 (or the pseudogene TRBV3-2) and TRBJ1-5; 8 bases agree with TRBD1. The CDR3 totals 16 residues. Germline V gene sequence: CDR1 LGHDT, CDR2 YNNKEL (reference sequence). Germline trimming cut 4 bases from V and 0 bases from J; bases unmatched to any gene: 5. The CDR3 DNA reads TGTGCCAGCAGCCTCACAGGGGGAGGTAGCAATCAGCCCCAGCATTTT. Protein: CASSLTGGGSNQPQHF.

The chain couples TRBV5-1 to TRBJ2-3, with D uncertain. Germline CDR1 and CDR2: SGHRS and YFSETQ. The germline V and J ends were trimmed by 0 bases and 1 base, with 12 bases remaining between them. CDR3 length: 16 amino acids. The CDR3 sequence is CASSLAPFQGTDTQYF. DNA for the CDR3: TGCGCCAGCAGCTTGGCCCCCTTCCAGGGCACAGATACGCAGTATTTT.

This clone turned up a few times. The gene calls are TRBV28 and TRBJ1-2, with D possibly matching TRBD1 (5 bases). This CDR3 has 18 residues. CDR1 is MDHEN and CDR2 is SYDVKM in the germline V gene. V lost 3 bases, J lost 1 base, and 21 bases lay in between. The CDR3 reads CASSLFVDSSSSNYGYTF. In DNA, the CDR3 is TGTGCCAGCAGTTTGTTTGTCGACAGTTCGAGTAGTAACTATGGCTACACCTTC.

Only one count was recorded for this clone. The CDR3 DNA reads TGTGCCAGCTCATTAGGACTAGCGGGAGGCCCAGATACGCAGTATTTT. As protein: CASSLGLAGGPDTQYF. J is TRBJ2-3 and V is TRBV18; 14 bases align to TRBD2. The CDR3 is 16 residues long. After removal of 5 bases from V and 4 bases from J, the junction contained 5 bases not matched to a gene. Germline loops: CDR1 KGHSH, CDR2 LQKENI.

This chain joins TRBV27 and TRBJ1-2; maybe TRBD1 (6 bases). Trimming removed 5 bases from V and 4 bases from J, with 17 bases in between. CDR1 MNHEY and CDR2 SMNVEV come from the germline V gene (reference sequence). This CDR3 has 15 residues. The CDR3 sequence is CASSPTYSDSYGYTF. The CDR3 region has the DNA TGTGCCAGCAGTCCAACCTACTCGGACAGCTATGGCTACACCTTC.

The chain links TRBV19 to TRBJ1-5; D not resolved. Germline CDR1 LNHDA, CDR2 SQIVND (reference sequence). V lost 3 bases to trimming and J lost 0 bases, with 9 bases between them. The CDR3 is 15 amino acids. CDR3 loop: CASSIYKNSNQPQHF. CDR3 nucleotides: TGTGCCAGTAGTATTTACAAAAATAGCAATCAGCCCCAGCATTTT.

A single count supports this clone. This CDR3 is CASSQYADRVNGYTF. The DNA of the CDR3 is TGTGCCAGCAGCCAGTACGCCGACAGGGTTAATGGCTACACCTTC. The chain couples TRBV3-1 (or the pseudogene TRBV3-2) to TRBJ1-2; 7 bases fit TRBD1. The J segment lost 6 bases and the V segment lost 3 bases, leaving 10 bases of the junction unmatched. Germline V gene sequence: CDR1 LGHDT, CDR2 YNNKEL (reference sequence). This CDR3 contains 15 residues.

The CDR3 sequence: CASRTGGAGNTIYF. Written as DNA, the CDR3 is TGTGCCAGCAGAACAGGGGGCGCTGGAAACACCATATATTTT. J is TRBJ1-3 and V is TRBV7-9; TRBD1 agrees at 9 bases. V was pared by 6 bases and J by 2 bases, with 2 bases of the junction left unmatched. Germline V gene data show CDR1 as SEHNR and CDR2 as FQNEAQ (reference sequence). CDR3 length: 14 amino acids.

The chain is built from TRBV4-2 and TRBJ1-2; D is perhaps TRBD1 (5 bases). Germline CDR1 and CDR2: LGHNA and YNFKEQ. Trimming took 1 base from V and 8 from J, leaving 5 bases between them. CDR3 size: 11 residues. This chain's CDR3 is CASSQAGGYTF. The CDR3, as DNA: TGTGCCAGCAGCCAAGCAGGGGGCTACACCTTC.

J is TRBJ2-1 and V is TRBV6-2 or TRBV6-3, with a possible D match to TRBD2 (5 bases). This CDR3 has 15 amino acids. Trimming took off 5 bases at V and 4 bases at J, with 15 bases between the two ends. Germline V gene sequence: CDR1 MNHEY, CDR2 SVGEGT. Written as DNA, the CDR3 is TGTGCCAGCAGTAGACCAGCGTCGGGGTACAATGAGCAGTTCTTC. Translating it yields CASSRPASGYNEQFF.

This chain connects TRBV11-2 to TRBJ2-1, with 8 positions matching TRBD2. In germline, CDR1 is SGHAT, CDR2 FQNNGV. There are 15 residues in the CDR3. V dropped 0 bases and J dropped 7; count of bases not matched to a gene: 5. CDR3 in DNA: TGTGCCAGCAGCTTAGAGATAGCGGGGAGGAATGAGCAGTTCTTC. This translates into CASSLEIAGRNEQFF. Combining the CDR3 with reference TRBV11-2 and TRBJ2-1 gives the whole variable domain EAGVAQSPRYKIIEKRQSVAFWCNPISGHATLYWYQQILGQGPKLLIQFQNNGVVDDSQLPKDRFSAERLKGVDSTLKIQPAKLEDSAVYLCASSLEIAGRNEQFFGPGTRLTVL.